This T cell receptor (beta chain) was sequenced in a study of cytomegalovirus exposure and HLA in healthy donors. The primer mix had 60 Vbeta and 13 Jbeta primers. TCRdb's table, derived via immunoSEQ multiplex PCR, lists solely in-frame clones and lacks some. The table lists tens of thousands of clones, 81% of them singletons. Trimming at V came to 6 bases and at J to 4 bases, leaving 2 bases not matched to a gene. The CDR3 covers 14 residues. Germline V gene lookup returns CDR1 SGHTA and CDR2 FQGNSA. This sequence was found in a woman aged 40 to 55 in good health and CMV-seronegative. The sequencing sample was made of PBMCs. The J gene is TRBJ2-2, the V gene TRBV7-2; 10 bases line up with TRBD1. This chain's CDR3 is CASRRTGGTGELFF. In nucleotides, the CDR3 is TGTGCCAGCAGAAGGACAGGGGGCACCGGGGAGCTGTTTTTT.